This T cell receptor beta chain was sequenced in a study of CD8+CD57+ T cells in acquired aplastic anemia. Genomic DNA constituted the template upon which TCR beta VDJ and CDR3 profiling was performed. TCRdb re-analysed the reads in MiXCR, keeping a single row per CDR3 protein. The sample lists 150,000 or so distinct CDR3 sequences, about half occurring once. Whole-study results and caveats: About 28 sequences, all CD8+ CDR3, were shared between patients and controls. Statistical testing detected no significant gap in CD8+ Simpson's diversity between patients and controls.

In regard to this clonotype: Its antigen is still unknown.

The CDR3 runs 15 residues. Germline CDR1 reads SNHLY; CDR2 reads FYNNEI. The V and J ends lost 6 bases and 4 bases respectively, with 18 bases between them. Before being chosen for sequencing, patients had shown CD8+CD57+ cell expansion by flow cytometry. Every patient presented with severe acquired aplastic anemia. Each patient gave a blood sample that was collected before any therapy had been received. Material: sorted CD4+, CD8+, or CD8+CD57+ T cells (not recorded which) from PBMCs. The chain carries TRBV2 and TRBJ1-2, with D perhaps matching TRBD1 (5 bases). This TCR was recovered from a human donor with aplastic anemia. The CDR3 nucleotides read TGTGCCAGCAGCCAAGTAGGGTTTGGGGGCTATGGCTACACCTTC. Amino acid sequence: CASSQVGFGGYGYTF.